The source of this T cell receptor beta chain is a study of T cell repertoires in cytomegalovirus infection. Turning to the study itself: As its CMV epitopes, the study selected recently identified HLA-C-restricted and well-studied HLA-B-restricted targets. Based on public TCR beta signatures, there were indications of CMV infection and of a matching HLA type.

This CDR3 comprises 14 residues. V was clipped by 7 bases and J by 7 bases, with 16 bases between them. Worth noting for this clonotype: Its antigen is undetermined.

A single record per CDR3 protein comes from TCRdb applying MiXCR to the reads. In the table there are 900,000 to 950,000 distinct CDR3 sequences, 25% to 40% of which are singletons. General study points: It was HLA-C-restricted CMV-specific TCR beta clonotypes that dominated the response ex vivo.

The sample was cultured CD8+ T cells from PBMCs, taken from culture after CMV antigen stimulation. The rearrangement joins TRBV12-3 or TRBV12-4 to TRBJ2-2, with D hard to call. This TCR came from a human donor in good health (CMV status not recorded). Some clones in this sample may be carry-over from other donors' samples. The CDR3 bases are TGTGCCAGCAACGACTGGTTTCTTAGCGGGGAGCTGTTTTTT. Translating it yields CASNDWFLSGELFF.